The 9 T cell receptor beta chains below were found in one sample sequenced in a study of blood T cell repertoires in COVID-19. Generated by immunoSEQ multiplex PCR, the TCRdb table keeps only in-frame clones and is missing some. There are fewer than 400,000 clones in the sample; roughly 90% occur only once, and approximately 2.9% lies in the top ten. Sequenced: peripheral blood. Receptors were obtained from a woman aged 25 to 45 with COVID-19, enrolled during active disease.

This clone was seen a handful of times. The chain carries TRBV19 and TRBJ1-1; 7 bases fit TRBD1. Germline values: CDR1 LNHDA, CDR2 SQIVND (reference sequence). V gave up 7 bases and J gave up 4 bases; unmatched junction bases: 6. The CDR3 is 13 amino acids. The CDR3 nucleotides are TGTGCCAGTACCACGGACAGGAGCACTGAAGCTTTCTTT. Its protein is CASTTDRSTEAFF.

Only a few counts were recorded for this clone. V and J are TRBV5-4 and TRBJ1-1, with no clear D. This CDR3 has 14 residues. Trimming took 0 bases from V and 9 from J, leaving 15 bases between them. CDR1 and CDR2 from the germline V gene are SGHNT and YYREEE (reference sequence). The CDR3 here is CASSLELGREQAFF. CDR3 coding DNA: TGTGCCAGCAGCTTGGAGCTCGGGAGGGAGCAAGCTTTCTTT.

This clone has just one count. Within the sample, other DNA sequences also encode this same CDR3. This chain connects TRBV7-9 to TRBJ2-2; TRBD1 matches at 9 bases. CDR1 SEHNR and CDR2 FQNEAQ come from the germline V gene (reference sequence). J lost 2 bases, V lost 2 bases, and 3 bases had no gene match. The CDR3 totals 16 residues. The CDR3 DNA reads TGTGCCAGCAGCTTACCGGGACAGGGTAACACCGGGGAGCTGTTTTTT. This translates into CASSLPGQGNTGELFF. Full variable domain (missing parts from reference TRBV7-9 and TRBJ2-2): DTGVSQNPRHKITKRGQNVTFRCDPISEHNRLYWYRQTLGQGPEFLTYFQNEAQLEKSRLLSDRFSAERPKGSFSTLEIQRTEQGDSAMYLCASSLPGQGNTGELFFGEGSRLTVL.

This chain joins TRBV5-1 and TRBJ1-5; D possibly corresponds to TRBD1 (6 bases). Trimming pared 0 bases from V and 4 bases from J, leaving 11 bases between. The CDR3 runs to 15 residues. Germline-derived CDR1 and CDR2 are SGHRS and YFSETQ. The CDR3 sequence is CASSLEQGSNQPQHF. The CDR3 DNA follows: TGCGCCAGCAGCTTGGAACAGGGCTCTAATCAGCCCCAGCATTTT.

This rearrangement joins TRBV7-8 to TRBJ2-1; the D is unclear. Trimming pared 2 bases from V and 6 bases from J, leaving 14 bases between. The CDR3 extends over 15 amino acids. Germline CDR1 SGHVS, CDR2 FQNEAQ. CDR3 loop: CASSLRQGSSNEQFF. CDR3 in DNA: TGTGCCAGCAGCTTAAGACAAGGCTCGAGCAATGAGCAGTTCTTC. Full variable domain (remainder filled in from reference TRBV7-8 and TRBJ2-1): GAGVSQSPRYKVAKRGQDVALRCDPISGHVSLFWYQQALGQGPEFLTYFQNEAQLDKSGLPSDRFFAERPEGSVSTLKIQRTQQEDSAVYLCASSLRQGSSNEQFFGPGTRLTVL.

This chain uses TRBV7-9 with TRBJ1-4; D unclear. The germline V gene has CDR1 SEHNR and CDR2 FQNEAQ (reference sequence). Trimming left V 3 bases short and J 8 bases short, with 4 bases between. The CDR3 is 11 residues long. The CDR3 loop is CASSFSEKLFF. The CDR3 DNA reads as TGTGCCAGCAGCTTCTCCGAAAAACTGTTTTTT. Looking up the rest from reference TRBV7-9 and TRBJ1-4 gives the full variable domain: DTGVSQNPRHKITKRGQNVTFRCDPISEHNRLYWYRQTLGQGPEFLTYFQNEAQLEKSRLLSDRFSAERPKGSFSTLEIQRTEQGDSAMYLCASSFSEKLFFGSGTQLSVL.

V is TRBV19 and J is TRBJ1-4; 7 nucleotides match TRBD1. This CDR3 contains 14 residues. After removal of 9 bases from V and 7 bases from J, the junction contained 11 bases not matched to a gene. The germline V gene has CDR1 LNHDA and CDR2 SQIVND (reference sequence). CDR3 residues: CASKKGAQGEKLFF. The DNA for the CDR3 is TGTGCCAGCAAAAAGGGGGCGCAGGGTGAAAAACTGTTTTTT. The variable domain in full, with the rest retrieved from reference TRBV19 and TRBJ1-4, is DGGITQSPKYLFRKEGQNVTLSCEQNLNHDAMYWYRQDPGQGLRLIYYSQIVNDFQKGDIAEGYSVSREKKESFPLTVTSAQKNPTAFYLCASKKGAQGEKLFFGSGTQLSVL.

V is TRBV29-1 and J is TRBJ1-1; D might be TRBD1 (5 bases). This CDR3 is 12 amino acids long. V gave up 7 bases and J gave up 2 bases, with 11 bases separating them. The germline V gene has CDR1 SQVTM and CDR2 ANQGSEA. The CDR3 here is CSGGARNTEAFF. The CDR3 coding sequence is TGCAGCGGCGGGGCCAGAAACACTGAAGCTTTCTTT.

V is TRBV2 and J is TRBJ2-7, with D perhaps TRBD1 (6 bases). The CDR3 runs 16 residues. The V end was cut by 4 bases, the J end by 2 bases, with 18 bases between. Germline loops: CDR1 SNHLY, CDR2 FYNNEI. The CDR3 region is CASSADGTPMAYEQYF. The CDR3 DNA follows: TGTGCCAGCAGTGCCGACGGGACACCTATGGCCTACGAGCAGTACTTC.